These 27 T cell receptor beta chains share one sample of origin, sequenced in a study of chemoradiotherapy in HPV16-positive cancers. Assay used: immunoSEQ multiplex PCR; TCRdb lists only in-frame clones, some missing. The sample consists of about 35,000 clones, about 92% of them appearing once. This sample comprised blood, obtained from a patient who underwent chemoradiotherapy. These receptors were collected from a human donor with HPV-associated anogenital cancer.

The chain joins TRBV6-4 to TRBJ2-2; 9 bases map to TRBD2. Losses at the gene ends were 8 bases for V and 2 bases for J; bases not matched to a gene: 0. Germline values: CDR1 MRHNA, CDR2 SNTAGT. This CDR3 region has 13 residues. CDR3: CASGTSNTGELFF. The DNA for the CDR3 is TGTGCCAGCGGGACTAGCAACACCGGGGAGCTGTTTTTT.

The V gene is TRBV6-1, the J gene TRBJ2-1; D not resolved. The CDR3 extends over 15 amino acids. CDR1 is MNHNS and CDR2 is SASEGT in the germline V gene. Between the trimmed V and J ends, which lost 1 base and 10 bases, there was a span of 17 bases. This CDR3 is CASSEVTNLFAEQFF. The CDR3 DNA reads TGTGCCAGCAGTGAAGTTACGAATCTCTTCGCCGAGCAGTTCTTC.

The genes are TRBV7-9 and TRBJ1-2, with a tentative D call TRBD1 (6 bases). V lost 7 bases and J 4 bases, leaving 19 bases between the germline ends. Per germline, CDR1 SEHNR and CDR2 FQNEAQ (reference sequence). This CDR3 has 15 residues. The CDR3 DNA is TGTGCCAGCACCTTCAACAACAGGGTTGTCTATGGCTACACCTTC. This gives the protein CASTFNNRVVYGYTF.

The J gene is TRBJ2-3, the V gene TRBV19; a possible D gene is TRBD1 (7 bases). The CDR3 is 12 amino acids. CDR1 is LNHDA and CDR2 is SQIVND in the germline V gene (reference sequence). The V end lost 5 bases, the J end lost 6 bases, and 9 bases lay between the germline ends. CDR3 sequence: CASSAGGDTQYF. For the CDR3, the DNA is TGTGCCAGTAGTGCAGGGGGGGATACGCAGTATTTT.

The J gene is TRBJ2-6, the V gene TRBV9; D uncertain. This CDR3 is built from 15 residues. Trimming took 1 base from V and 0 from J, leaving 5 bases between them. Germline lookup yields CDR1 SGDLS and CDR2 YYNGEE. This chain's CDR3 is CASSVHPSGANVLTF. CDR3 coding DNA: TGTGCCAGCAGCGTACACCCCTCTGGGGCCAACGTCCTGACTTTC.

This chain links TRBV5-6 with TRBJ2-1, with 8 bases aligning to TRBD2. The CDR3 is 13 amino acids. V gave up 6 bases and J gave up 8 bases; unmatched junction bases: 7. The germline V gene has CDR1 SGHDT and CDR2 YYEEEE. CDR3 sequence: CASTATSGDEQFF. The CDR3 DNA sequence: TGTGCCAGCACAGCAACTAGCGGTGATGAGCAGTTCTTC.

This chain links TRBV15 with TRBJ2-5; 8 bases are shared with TRBD2. The germline V gene has CDR1 LNHNV and CDR2 YYDKDF (reference sequence). CDR3 size: 14 residues. The V segment lost 8 bases and the J segment 5 bases; nucleotides outside the gene matches: 10. In DNA, the CDR3 is TGTGCCACCCGTGGACTAGCAGTGGAGGAGACCCAGTACTTC. Translating it yields CATRGLAVEETQYF.

This chain uses TRBV9 with TRBJ1-1; D gene ambiguous. The V end lost 0 bases, the J end lost 4 bases, and 7 bases lay between the germline ends. The CDR3 is made up of 13 amino acids. Germline CDR1 and CDR2: SGDLS and YYNGEE. The CDR3 spells CASSVEVTTEAFF. CDR3 coding DNA: TGTGCCAGCAGCGTAGAGGTAACCACTGAAGCTTTCTTT. Full variable domain (remainder filled in from reference TRBV9 and TRBJ1-1): DSGVTQTPKHLITATGQRVTLRCSPRSGDLSVYWYQQSLDQGLQFLIQYYNGEERAKGNILERFSAQQFPDLHSELNLSSLELGDSALYFCASSVEVTTEAFFGQGTRLTVV.

Here the CDR3 reads CASSSKGNSPLHF. CDR3 nucleotides: TGTGCCAGCTCATCTAAGGGGAATTCACCCCTCCACTTT. The chain has TRBV13 and TRBJ1-6; D possibly corresponds to TRBD1 (5 bases). From germline, CDR1 is PRHDT and CDR2 FYEKMQ (reference sequence). Trimming left V 8 bases short and J 7 bases short, with 12 bases between. This CDR3 has 13 amino acids.

This chain uses TRBV7-9 with TRBJ1-2; 9 bases match TRBD1. Germline V gene lookup returns CDR1 SEHNR and CDR2 FQNEAQ (reference sequence). The CDR3 loop spans 14 amino acids. With 5 bases clipped from V and 7 bases from J, the junction kept 8 bases outside the gene matches. The CDR3: CASSALQGAGGYTF. The CDR3 DNA reads as TGTGCCAGCAGCGCCCTACAGGGGGCAGGTGGCTACACCTTC.

This chain uses TRBV5-6 with TRBJ1-2; the D gene is possibly TRBD1 (5 bases). Germline CDR1 reads SGHDT; CDR2 reads YYEEEE. With 4 bases removed from V and 0 bases from J, the gap between germline ends came to 25 bases. CDR3 length: 19 amino acids. CDR3: CASSQMGGYEAVANYGYTF. The CDR3 DNA sequence: TGTGCCAGCAGCCAGATGGGGGGGTACGAGGCGGTGGCTAACTATGGCTACACCTTC.

V is TRBV7-2 and J is TRBJ1-1; possibly TRBD1 for D (6 bases). Germline CDR1 is SGHTA and CDR2 is FQGNSA. CDR3 length: 14 amino acids. Between the trimmed V and J ends, which lost 2 bases and 2 bases, there was a span of 9 bases. The CDR3 loop reads CASSLNRANTEAFF. CDR3 nucleotide sequence: TGTGCCAGCAGCTTAAACAGGGCCAACACTGAAGCTTTCTTT.

V gene TRBV6-5 combines with J gene TRBJ2-1; TRBD1 matches at 7 bases. The CDR3 sequence is 13 residues long. The germline CDR1 and CDR2 sequences are MNHEY and SVGAGI. Germline trimming cut 2 bases from V and 9 bases from J; bases unmatched to any gene: 4. In DNA form, the CDR3 reads TGTGCCAGCAGTTACCTAGGGGGCGGTGAGCAGTTCTTC. It specifies CASSYLGGGEQFF.

J is TRBJ2-1 and V is TRBV30; perhaps TRBD1 as D (6 bases). CDR3 length: 15 residues. The germline V and J ends were trimmed by 1 base and 8 bases, with 18 bases remaining between them. Per germline, CDR1 GTSNPN and CDR2 SVGIG (reference sequence). In DNA, the CDR3 is TGTGCCTGGAGTGCAACAGGGCTCCGAACGGATGAGCAGTTCTTC. As protein: CAWSATGLRTDEQFF.

This chain joins TRBV5-1 and TRBJ2-5; D uncertain. The V gene's germline CDR1 is SGHRS and CDR2 YFSETQ. Trimming left V 3 bases short and J 2 bases short, with 8 bases between. This CDR3 has 13 amino acids. The CDR3 DNA is TGCGCCAGCAGCTCCGACATGCAAGAGACCCAGTACTTC. Protein sequence: CASSSDMQETQYF.

The chain employs TRBV7-9 and TRBJ2-7; a possible D gene is TRBD1 (7 bases). The germline V gene has CDR1 SEHNR and CDR2 FQNEAQ (reference sequence). Trimming took 5 bases from V and 4 from J, leaving 15 bases between them. The CDR3 covers 14 residues. CDR3 amino acids: CASSGGTAPYEQYF. The CDR3 DNA reads as TGTGCCAGCAGCGGCGGGACAGCCCCTTACGAGCAGTACTTC. Looking up the rest from reference TRBV7-9 and TRBJ2-7 gives the full variable domain: DTGVSQNPRHKITKRGQNVTFRCDPISEHNRLYWYRQTLGQGPEFLTYFQNEAQLEKSRLLSDRFSAERPKGSFSTLEIQRTEQGDSAMYLCASSGGTAPYEQYFGPGTRLTVT.

The genes are TRBV2 and TRBJ2-5; 14 bases are shared with TRBD2. This CDR3 is built from 19 residues. With 2 bases clipped from V and 4 bases from J, the junction kept 12 bases outside the gene matches. Germline V gives CDR1 SNHLY, CDR2 FYNNEI. The CDR3 bases are TGTGCCAGCAGTGAACCGGTGGGACTAGCGGGGGCCGGTGGAGAGACCCAGTACTTC. Residues: CASSEPVGLAGAGGETQYF.

The V gene is TRBV5-1, the J gene TRBJ2-3; D might be TRBD2 (6 bases). The germline V gene encodes CDR1 SGHRS and CDR2 YFSETQ. V was clipped by 6 bases and J by 1 base, with 15 bases between them. The CDR3 contains 15 residues. CDR3 in amino acids: CASIPSGGGTDTQYF. The CDR3 DNA reads as TGCGCCAGCATTCCGTCCGGGGGAGGCACAGATACGCAGTATTTT.

The rearrangement joins TRBV18 to TRBJ1-1; tentatively, D is TRBD1 (5 bases). The CDR3 runs to 14 residues. Between the trimmed V and J ends, which lost 2 bases and 3 bases, there was a span of 10 bases. Per germline, CDR1 KGHSH and CDR2 LQKENI. The CDR3 bases are TGTGCCAGCTCACCAAATCGGGGCGACACTGAAGCTTTCTTT. Its protein is CASSPNRGDTEAFF.

The V and J genes are TRBV7-9 and TRBJ2-1, with D perhaps TRBD1 (6 bases). V gave up 2 bases and J gave up 8 bases, with 19 bases separating them. The CDR3 sequence is 16 residues long. Germline CDR1 is SEHNR and CDR2 is FQNEAQ (reference sequence). As DNA, the CDR3 is TGTGCCAGCAGCTTATATGGACAGAAGAGTGTCGATGAGCAGTTCTTC. This translates into CASSLYGQKSVDEQFF.

CDR3 protein: CASSKTARQDPGYTF. The CDR3 region has the DNA TGTGCCAGCAGCAAGACAGCTCGACAGGACCCTGGCTACACCTTC. The V gene is TRBV21-1, the J gene TRBJ1-2; the D call of TRBD1 is as the table states it, not checked on the DNA. TRBV21-1 is described as a pseudogene. The CDR3 has 15 amino acids.

This sequence joins TRBV7-6 and TRBJ2-2; TRBD2 agrees at 9 bases. CDR3 length: 15 residues. Per the germline V gene, CDR1 is SGHVS and CDR2 is FNYEAQ. The junction had 6 bases not matched to a gene; V was cut back by 5 bases and J by 5 bases. CDR3 bases: TGTGCCAGCAGCGCCCTAGCGGGGCGTACCGGGGAGCTGTTTTTT. This translates into CASSALAGRTGELFF.

V usage is TRBV6-5 and J usage is TRBJ1-3; D remains ambiguous. CDR1 is MNHEY, CDR2 SVGAGI, per germline. The CDR3 consists of 15 residues. V was cut by 0 bases and J by 0 bases, with 6 bases left in between. In nucleotides, the CDR3 is TGTGCCAGCAGTTACTCCGAGAGCTCTGGAAACACCATATATTTT. As protein: CASSYSESSGNTIYF.

The chain is built from TRBV5-1 and TRBJ2-7; 9 nucleotides agree with TRBD2. After removal of 7 bases from V and 5 bases from J, the junction contained 13 bases not matched to a gene. Per the germline V gene, CDR1 is SGHRS and CDR2 is YFSETQ. The CDR3 totals 15 residues. CDR3 bases: TGCGCCAGCCGCCTGAATGCGGGGGGGCAGGACGAGCAGTACTTC. It is translated as CASRLNAGGQDEQYF. Full variable domain (missing parts from reference TRBV5-1 and TRBJ2-7): KAGVTQTPRYLIKTRGQQVTLSCSPISGHRSVSWYQQTPGQGLQFLFEYFSETQRNKGNFPGRFSGRQFSNSRSEMNVSTLELGDSALYLCASRLNAGGQDEQYFGPGTRLTVT.

This clone occurred once. Here the CDR3 DNA reads TGTGCCAGCAGACCCACGAGTGAAAAACTGTTTTTT. The encoded protein is CASRPTSEKLFF. V is TRBV2 and J is TRBJ1-4; D is unresolved. The V and J ends lost 6 bases and 7 bases respectively, with 9 bases between them. This CDR3 spans 12 amino acids. Germline values: CDR1 SNHLY, CDR2 FYNNEI.

This clone was found once. The rearrangement links TRBV5-1 to TRBJ2-5; 7 nucleotides match TRBD1. The CDR3 is 14 residues long. Germline values: CDR1 SGHRS, CDR2 YFSETQ. V was clipped by 5 bases and J by 3 bases; unmatched bases: 7. The CDR3 loop reads CASRGTGTEETQYF. CDR3 in DNA: TGCGCCAGCAGGGGGACCGGGACAGAAGAGACCCAGTACTTC.

The chain employs TRBV2 and TRBJ1-2; TRBD1 aligns across 7 bases. This CDR3 has 14 residues. The V gene end was trimmed by 2 bases and the J gene end by 4 bases; junction bases not matched to a gene: 4. Per the germline V gene, CDR1 is SNHLY and CDR2 is FYNNEI. CDR3 residues: CASSEWRQGYGYTF. The CDR3 DNA reads TGTGCCAGCAGTGAATGGAGACAGGGCTATGGCTACACCTTC. Full variable domain (outside the CDR3, taken from reference TRBV2 and TRBJ1-2): EPEVTQTPSHQVTQMGQEVILRCVPISNHLYFYWYRQILGQKVEFLVSFYNNEISEKSEIFDDQFSVERPDGSNFTLKIRSTKLEDSAMYFCASSEWRQGYGYTFGSGTRLTVV.